The 26 T cell receptor delta chains below were found in one sample sequenced in a study of Vδ1+ human thymocytes. The study, taken as a whole, reports: Thymic TRG and TRD repertoires appeared highly polyclonal, with Gaussian CDR3 length distributions.

The antigens of these receptors remain unknown. RNA was extracted from the cells and then reverse transcribed. CDR3 amplicons came from multiplex PCR with pooled V-gene forward and constant-region reverse primers. TCRdb re-called clones from the multiplex PCR reads using CATT. The data hold roughly 76,000 delta-chain clones, with around 35% observed a single time. Sequenced: Vdelta1+ gamma-delta thymocytes from the thymus. Described subset: FACS-sorted CD3+ TCRalphabeta- TCRVdelta1+ TCRVdelta2- thymocytes. All receptors derive from a boy under two years old who had congenital heart surgery.

The count of this clone is one. This sample also contains other DNA sequences that code for the same CDR3. The chain links TRDV2 to TRDJ1; 9 bases are shared with TRDD3. V was clipped by 0 bases and J by 5 bases; unmatched bases: 18. The CDR3 totals 19 residues. Germline CDR1 reads GEAIGNYY; CDR2 reads EKD. The CDR3 protein is CACDTVTGDTSTVSDKLIF. CDR3 in DNA: TGTGCCTGTGACACCGTTACGGGGGATACTTCCACCGTTTCTGATAAACTCATCTTT.

The chain has TRDV1 and TRDJ1; 11 bases agree with TRDD3. This CDR3 is built from 19 residues. Germline CDR1 reads TSWWSYY; CDR2 reads QGS. With V trimmed by 7 bases and J by 0 bases, 16 bases remained unmatched. The CDR3 DNA reads TGTGCTCTTGCACCGCCTTCCCCGTACTGGGGGATAAACACCGATAAACTCATCTTT. Protein: CALAPPSPYWGINTDKLIF.

This rearrangement joins TRDV1 to TRDJ1; 8 bases are a match to TRDD3. V was pared by 2 bases and J by 4 bases, with 15 bases of the junction left unmatched. The CDR3 is 18 residues long. Germline CDR1 and CDR2: TSWWSYY and QGS. The CDR3 DNA follows: TGTGCTCTTGGGGAATCGATATATCTGGGGATACAGGTCGATAAACTCATCTTT. It translates to CALGESIYLGIQVDKLIF.

A few counts support this clone. The chain carries TRDV1 and TRDJ1; TRDD2 might be the D (7 bases). The germline V gene encodes CDR1 TSWWSYY and CDR2 QGS. V dropped 1 base and J dropped 4 bases, with 22 bases sitting between them. The CDR3 is 18 amino acids. The CDR3 DNA reads TGTGCTCTTGGGGAACGGAAGGCCTTCCTGGGGTGGGACGATAAACTCATCTTT. This translates into CALGERKAFLGWDDKLIF.

The chain links TRDV1 to TRDJ1, with a tentative D call TRDD3 (6 bases). V shed 2 bases and J shed 4 bases, with 23 bases lying between them. CDR3 length: 18 residues. The germline CDR1 and CDR2 sequences are TSWWSYY and QGS. CDR3 DNA: TGTGCTCTTGGGGAAGTCCCTCCTCTTTATACTGGGCGCGATAAACTCATCTTT. It codes for CALGEVPPLYTGRDKLIF.

The chain links TRDV1 to TRDJ1; TRDD3 agrees at 13 bases. Germline-derived CDR1 and CDR2 are TSWWSYY and QGS. J lost 9 bases, V lost 0 bases, and 10 bases had no gene match. This CDR3 contains 17 residues. The CDR3 sequence is CALGELSFLLGDTELIF. Written as DNA, the CDR3 is TGTGCTCTTGGGGAACTCTCCTTCTTACTGGGGGATACGGAACTCATCTTT.

The chain carries TRDV2 and TRDJ3; TRDD3 agrees at 7 bases. The CDR3 sequence is 18 residues long. J was trimmed by 2 bases and V by 1 base; bases with no gene match: 7. From germline, CDR1 is GEAIGNYY and CDR2 EKD. The CDR3 DNA is TGTGCCTGTGACACAAATGGGGATAATGCCTGGGACACCCGACAGATGTTTTTC. Translation gives CACDTNGDNAWDTRQMFF.

This clone appeared a few times. The rearrangement links TRDV1 to TRDJ1, with D possibly called TRDD2 or TRDD3 (6 bases each). The CDR3 runs 21 residues. Trimming took off 1 base at V and 0 bases at J, with 27 bases between the two ends. Germline V gene lookup returns CDR1 TSWWSYY and CDR2 QGS. DNA for the CDR3: TGTGCTCTTGGGGAACGGTCCTACGTGGGGATCGACCCCACCTACACCGATAAACTCATCTTT. The encoded protein is CALGERSYVGIDPTYTDKLIF.

In this sample, this clone turned up a few times. This chain joins TRDV2 and TRDJ1; D is possibly TRDD3 (9 bases). The germline V gene has CDR1 GEAIGNYY and CDR2 EKD. Between the trimmed V and J ends, which lost 8 bases and 0 bases, there was a span of 33 bases. The CDR3 spans 20 residues. The CDR3 DNA is TGTGCCTCCTACTTCCTACCTAGTACTGGGGGACCCCTTTACACCGATAAACTCATCTTT. Protein sequence: CASYFLPSTGGPLYTDKLIF.

The V and J genes are TRDV1 and TRDJ1; D is ambiguous. The CDR3 is 12 residues long. V shed 5 bases and J shed 5 bases, with 9 bases lying between them. Looked up from germline, CDR1 is TSWWSYY and CDR2 is QGS. This chain's CDR3 is CALGYPRDKLIF. The CDR3, as DNA: TGTGCTCTTGGGTACCCCCGAGATAAACTCATCTTT.

The genes are TRDV2 and TRDJ4; TRDD3 aligns across 9 bases. After removal of 9 bases from V and 0 bases from J, the junction contained 40 bases not matched to a gene. CDR3 length equals 24 residues. Germline V CDR1 and CDR2: GEAIGNYY, EKD. The CDR3 loop is CATGPAPNLLGEARQHDTARPLIF. The DNA of the CDR3 is TGTGCCACAGGCCCCGCCCCGAACCTACTGGGGGAGGCTAGACAACATGATACTGCCAGACCCCTGATCTTT.

This clone was seen a few times. The rearrangement joins TRDV1 to TRDJ1; 12 positions agree with TRDD3. Germline-derived CDR1 and CDR2 are TSWWSYY and QGS. The CDR3 is 19 residues long. The J segment lost 0 bases and the V segment lost 2 bases, leaving 10 bases of the junction unmatched. CDR3 bases: TGTGCTCTTGGGGAATCCCGTACTGGGGGATACCTGTACACCGATAAACTCATCTTT. Its translation: CALGESRTGGYLYTDKLIF.

This clone appeared a few times. J is TRDJ1 and V is TRDV1; 8 bases are a match to TRDD3. The CDR3 is 17 amino acids. Germline CDR1 is TSWWSYY and CDR2 is QGS. With 5 bases clipped from V and 3 bases from J, the junction kept 14 bases outside the gene matches. The CDR3 DNA reads TGTGCTCTTGGGCTTAAAAAACTCTGGGATACGCCCGATAAACTCATCTTT. Its protein is CALGLKKLWDTPDKLIF.

For this clone: Other nucleotide sequences from this sample produce the same CDR3. The chain is built from TRDV1 and TRDJ1; TRDD3 matches 10 bases. V was clipped by 0 bases and J by 0 bases; unmatched bases: 7. The CDR3 contains 18 residues. CDR1 and CDR2 from the germline V gene are TSWWSYY and QGS. The CDR3 is CALGELSGGYYYTDKLIF. For the CDR3, the DNA is TGTGCTCTTGGGGAACTCAGTGGGGGATACTATTACACCGATAAACTCATCTTT.

This sequence joins TRDV1 and TRDJ1, with a weak D call TRDD2 (5 bases). The germline CDR1 and CDR2 sequences are TSWWSYY and QGS. Trimming pared 3 bases from V and 3 bases from J, leaving 47 bases between. The CDR3 consists of 26 residues. CDR3 amino acids: CALGDGVPRSALVRTPMYGIPDKLIF. CDR3 nucleotide sequence: TGTGCTCTTGGGGACGGGGTTCCTCGATCTGCGCTGGTCAGGACGCCCATGTACGGAATCCCCGATAAACTCATCTTT.

The genes are TRDV1 and TRDJ1, with D perhaps TRDD3 (6 bases). Germline V gene sequence: CDR1 TSWWSYY, CDR2 QGS. The CDR3 is 24 amino acids. Deletions cut 0 bases from V and 0 bases from J, with 35 bases between. This CDR3 reads CALGELQIGILKERGSWYTDKLIF. CDR3 in DNA: TGTGCTCTTGGGGAACTACAGATAGGAATCCTAAAGGAACGGGGATCCTGGTACACCGATAAACTCATCTTT.

This chain joins TRDV1 and TRDJ1; TRDD2 aligns across 8 bases. V shed 4 bases and J 6 bases; nucleotides not matched to a gene: 19. Germline V CDR1 and CDR2: TSWWSYY, QGS. This CDR3 contains 18 residues. The CDR3 sequence: CALGAPFLAPEDMNKLIF. CDR3 DNA: TGTGCTCTTGGGGCCCCCTTCCTAGCTCCCGAGGATATGAATAAACTCATCTTT.

The V call is TRDV1, the J call TRDJ1, with D perhaps TRDD2 (5 bases). The V end was cut by 2 bases, the J end by 3 bases, with 22 bases between. The CDR3 totals 18 residues. The germline gives CDR1 TSWWSYY, CDR2 QGS. The CDR3 spells CALGEILLFPLRSDKLIF. CDR3 in DNA: TGTGCTCTTGGGGAAATCCTCCTCTTCCCTCTACGGTCCGATAAACTCATCTTT.

The J gene is TRDJ1, the V gene TRDV1; TRDD3 agrees at 10 bases. This CDR3 is 22 amino acids long. Germline V gives CDR1 TSWWSYY, CDR2 QGS. J was trimmed by 0 bases and V by 2 bases; bases with no gene match: 21. The CDR3 DNA reads TGTGCTCTTGGGGAAGTGGGGAATCGCGTACTGGGGGATGTCCAGTACACCGATAAACTCATCTTT. Residues: CALGEVGNRVLGDVQYTDKLIF.

This clone was detected only a few times. The chain is built from TRDV1 and TRDJ1; the D gene could be TRDD2 or TRDD3 (5 bases each). The germline CDR1 and CDR2 sequences are TSWWSYY and QGS. The CDR3 length is 18 residues. The ends were cut back, 0 bases at V and 2 bases at J, with 19 bases in the middle. The CDR3 nucleotides are TGTGCTCTTGGGGAACTGTTACTTCCCCACTGGAAGACCGATAAACTCATCTTT. It codes for CALGELLLPHWKTDKLIF.

With respect to this clone: The same CDR3 also results from other DNA sequences found in this sample. The V gene is TRDV1, the J gene TRDJ1, with 9 bases that match TRDD3. V lost 6 bases and J lost 0; bases outside the gene matches: 14. Germline V gene sequence: CDR1 TSWWSYY, CDR2 QGS. The CDR3 has 18 amino acids. DNA for the CDR3: TGTGCTCTTGGAGGACCCCGAAGGGGATACGGGTACACCGATAAACTCATCTTT. Translated: CALGGPRRGYGYTDKLIF.

This clone came up a few times. This chain joins TRDV1 and TRDJ1; TRDD2 aligns across 9 bases. Germline lookup yields CDR1 TSWWSYY and CDR2 QGS. CDR3 size: 18 residues. With 1 base clipped from V and 8 bases from J, the junction kept 17 bases outside the gene matches. CDR3 sequence reads: CALGEPPSYHWAQVKLIF. The CDR3 bases are TGTGCTCTTGGGGAACCCCCTTCCTACCACTGGGCCCAGGTGAAACTCATCTTT.

Details on this clone: The sample holds other DNA sequences that translate to the same CDR3. This sequence joins TRDV1 and TRDJ1; 8 bases match TRDD2. The V gene's germline CDR1 is TSWWSYY and CDR2 QGS. V trimming: 1 base; J trimming: 1 base; junction bases outside the gene matches: 26. The CDR3 has 23 amino acids. CDR3 protein: CALGEPGASYTCTARSGTDKLIF. In DNA, the CDR3 is TGTGCTCTTGGGGAACCAGGCGCTTCCTACACCTGTACTGCGAGGAGTGGCACCGATAAACTCATCTTT.

This clone was observed a few times. The chain employs TRDV1 and TRDJ1, with 12 nucleotides matching TRDD3. This CDR3 is 23 amino acids long. Germline V gene lookup returns CDR1 TSWWSYY and CDR2 QGS. After removal of 4 bases from V and 0 bases from J, the junction contained 24 bases not matched to a gene. CDR3 sequence (DNA): TGTGCTCTTGGGGCCCTTAGGGTTCCTACCAGGCCTGGGGGATACGGTTACACCGATAAACTCATCTTT. Translated: CALGALRVPTRPGGYGYTDKLIF.

This clone showed up just a few times. The chain has TRDV1 and TRDJ1; 12 bases fit TRDD3. The germline gives CDR1 TSWWSYY, CDR2 QGS. The ends lost 0 bases at V and 3 bases at J; junction bases unmatched: 17. The CDR3 spans 21 residues. The CDR3 loop reads CALGELPQYHNLGDTPDKLIF. In DNA, the CDR3 is TGTGCTCTTGGGGAACTCCCCCAATACCACAATCTGGGGGATACGCCCGATAAACTCATCTTT.

In this sample, this clone turned up a few times. The gene calls are TRDV1 and TRDJ1; 10 bases agree with TRDD3. The J segment lost 7 bases and the V segment lost 3 bases, leaving 20 bases of the junction unmatched. The CDR3 consists of 19 residues. Germline CDR1 is TSWWSYY and CDR2 is QGS. DNA for the CDR3: TGTGCTCTTGGGGAGCCCCCTCTGGGTCCAATCTGGGGGATAGGTAAACTCATCTTT. Protein product: CALGEPPLGPIWGIGKLIF.